This T cell receptor beta chain was sequenced for a study of response to subunit inactivated influenza vaccine. The CDR3 is 15 amino acids. Germline V gene sequence: CDR1 SGHKS, CDR2 YYEKEE (reference sequence). The V gene lost 4 bases and the J gene lost 3 bases, with 14 bases spanning the gap. TCRdb re-analysed the RT-PCR reads in MiXCR, keeping a single row per CDR3 protein. Found here are around 490,000 distinct CDR3 sequences, 7.6% of them singletons; the top ten hold approximately 12%. J is TRBJ1-5 and V is TRBV5-5; no clear D gene. Sequencing used PBMCs from blood, obtained around 25 months after vaccination. The TCR comes from a man in his fifties or sixties who received an inactivated influenza vaccine. CDR3 DNA: TGTGCCAGCAGCCCGCGGATTCTTTACAATCAGCCCCAGCATTTT. This gives the protein CASSPRILYNQPQHF.